Below, 13 T cell receptor beta chains from the same sample are listed, as sequenced in a study of early stage breast cancer tumors. Clones were sequenced by immunoSEQ multiplex PCR, and TCRdb holds only the in-frame ones, with some missing. The repertoire consists of nearly 25,000 clones, with roughly 64% occurring once and the leading ten covering over 9.5%. Source material: breast tumor tissue. The receptors derive from a person between 60 and 69 years old with breast cancer.

V and J are TRBV6-5 and TRBJ1-1; TRBD1 aligns across 9 bases. The CDR3 contains 15 residues. Germline V gene sequence: CDR1 MNHEY, CDR2 SVGAGI. V shed 6 bases, J shed 5 bases, and the junction held 10 bases outside the gene matches. CDR3 DNA sequence: TGTGCCAGCAGACTCGGACAGGGGAGGGTAACTGAAGCTTTCTTT. This codes for CASRLGQGRVTEAFF.

This clone was picked up a small number of times. The rearrangement uses TRBV11-3 and TRBJ2-7; TRBD1 might be the D (5 bases). V was shortened by 5 bases and J by 3 bases, with 11 bases between the two germline ends. The CDR3 is made up of 13 amino acids. Germline V gives CDR1 SGHNT, CDR2 YENEEA. The CDR3 sequence: CASSPFDSYEQYF. CDR3 coding DNA: TGTGCCAGCAGCCCTTTCGACAGCTACGAGCAGTACTTC. Full variable domain (missing parts from reference TRBV11-3 and TRBJ2-7): EAGVVQSPRYKIIEKKQPVAFWCNPISGHNTLYWYLQNLGQGPELLIRYENEEAVDDSQLPKDRFSAERLKGVDSTLKIQPAELGDSAVYLCASSPFDSYEQYFGPGTRLTVT.

This rearrangement joins TRBV9 to TRBJ2-2; weak D call: TRBD2 (6 bases). V lost 0 bases and J 5 bases, leaving 14 bases between the germline ends. Germline V CDR1 and CDR2: SGDLS, YYNGEE. The CDR3 runs 16 residues. In DNA, the CDR3 is TGTGCCAGCAGCGTAGGGGTGGGACTTCAAACCGGGGAGCTGTTTTTT. It encodes CASSVGVGLQTGELFF.

This sequence joins TRBV10-2 and TRBJ2-1; D is uncertain. Germline CDR1 WSHSY, CDR2 SAAADI. V lost 1 base and J 7 bases, leaving 5 bases between the germline ends. The CDR3 consists of 12 residues. CDR3 residues: CASSEWLNEQFF. In DNA form, the CDR3 reads TGCGCCAGCAGTGAGTGGCTGAATGAGCAGTTCTTC.

The V call is TRBV6-6, the J call TRBJ2-7; 10 bases match TRBD2. The CDR3 covers 13 residues. With V trimmed by 11 bases and J by 1 base, 5 bases remained unmatched. Per the germline V gene, CDR1 is MNHNY and CDR2 is SVGAGI (reference sequence). The CDR3 nucleotides are TGTGCCTCCTGGACTAGCGGATCCTACGAGCAGTACTTC. This encodes CASWTSGSYEQYF.

This sequence joins TRBV5-1 and TRBJ2-7, with 9 nucleotides matching TRBD1. This CDR3 is 15 amino acids long. Per germline, CDR1 SGHRS and CDR2 YFSETQ. Germline trimming cut 0 bases from V and 2 bases from J; bases unmatched to any gene: 3. Here the CDR3 reads CASSLGTGGAYEQYF. The CDR3 DNA reads as TGCGCCAGCAGCTTGGGTACAGGGGGCGCCTACGAGCAGTACTTC. The variable domain in full, with the rest retrieved from reference TRBV5-1 and TRBJ2-7, is KAGVTQTPRYLIKTRGQQVTLSCSPISGHRSVSWYQQTPGQGLQFLFEYFSETQRNKGNFPGRFSGRQFSNSRSEMNVSTLELGDSALYLCASSLGTGGAYEQYFGPGTRLTVT.

The V gene is TRBV11-3, the J gene TRBJ2-3; 7 bases fit TRBD1. Losses at the gene ends were 3 bases for V and 2 bases for J; bases not matched to a gene: 5. There are 15 residues in the CDR3. CDR1 is SGHNT, CDR2 YENEEA, per germline. The DNA of the CDR3 is TGTGCCAGCAGCTTCGGGACAGCCTTCACAGATACGCAGTATTTT. Protein sequence: CASSFGTAFTDTQYF.

This chain connects TRBV11-2 to TRBJ1-2; 8 bases match TRBD1. Germline V lookup: CDR1 SGHAT, CDR2 FQNNGV. The CDR3 is made up of 14 amino acids. V shed 5 bases and J 3 bases; nucleotides not matched to a gene: 5. The CDR3 sequence: CASSPAGGYYGYTF. CDR3 in DNA: TGTGCCAGCAGCCCCGCAGGGGGCTACTATGGCTACACCTTC.

The gene calls are TRBV7-9 and TRBJ2-7; TRBD1 matches 8 bases. Losses at the gene ends were 9 bases for V and 12 bases for J; bases not matched to a gene: 4. Germline lookup yields CDR1 SEHNR and CDR2 FQNEAQ (reference sequence). The CDR3 has 9 residues. CDR3 sequence (DNA): TGTGCCAGGAGACAGGGGTGGTACTTC. Residues: CARRQGWYF. The variable domain in full, with the rest retrieved from reference TRBV7-9 and TRBJ2-7, is DTGVSQNPRHKITKRGQNVTFRCDPISEHNRLYWYRQTLGQGPEFLTYFQNEAQLEKSRLLSDRFSAERPKGSFSTLEIQRTEQGDSAMYLCARRQGWYFGPGTRLTVT.

The chain is built from TRBV7-3 and TRBJ2-1; 11 bases are a match to TRBD2. The CDR3 has 15 residues. Germline trimming cut 5 bases from V and 4 bases from J; bases unmatched to any gene: 4. Germline-derived CDR1 and CDR2 are SGHTA and FQGTGA. In nucleotides, the CDR3 is TGTGCCAGCAGCCGCCTAGCGGGAGGATACAATGAGCAGTTCTTC. Translated, it gives CASSRLAGGYNEQFF.

V gene TRBV15 combines with J gene TRBJ1-5; no reliable D call. V was pared by 0 bases and J by 0 bases, with 9 bases between. In germline, CDR1 is LNHNV, CDR2 YYDKDF (reference sequence). This CDR3 contains 16 residues. The CDR3 protein is CATSRDPQNSNQPQHF. The CDR3 DNA is TGTGCCACCAGCAGAGATCCCCAGAATAGCAATCAGCCCCAGCATTTT.

The chain recombines TRBV5-5 with TRBJ1-2; 8 positions match TRBD1. The CDR3 is 12 amino acids. Germline CDR1 is SGHKS and CDR2 is YYEKEE (reference sequence). Losses at the gene ends were 4 bases for V and 8 bases for J; bases not matched to a gene: 4. The CDR3: CASSIDRGGYTF. Here the CDR3 DNA reads TGTGCCAGCAGCATCGACAGGGGAGGCTACACCTTC.

This sequence joins TRBV7-2 and TRBJ2-5, with D unclear. CDR1 and CDR2 (germline): SGHTA, FQGNSA. V lost 5 bases, J lost 4 bases, and 17 bases lay in between. The CDR3 length is 15 residues. CDR3 in DNA: TGTGCCAGCAGCCCTTCGCAGGTTTTAACAGAGACCCAGTACTTC. Residues: CASSPSQVLTETQYF. The full variable domain, its missing parts supplied by reference TRBV7-2 and TRBJ2-5, is GAGVSQSPSNKVTEKGKDVELRCDPISGHTALYWYRQSLGQGLEFLIYFQGNSAPDKSGLPSDRFSAERTGGSVSTLTIQRTQQEDSAVYLCASSPSQVLTETQYFGPGTRLLVL.